The subject of this entry is one TCR beta chain. The sample originates from a study of tumor-infiltrating lymphocytes in primary liver carcinoma. Each 20-30 mg portion of unsorted bulk tissue served as the source for co-extraction of RNA and DNA. Using a constant-region primer together with ProtoScript II reverse transcriptase, TCR beta cDNA was made from 500 to 650 ng of total RNA. Investigators got TCR beta libraries out of three nested multiplex PCR rounds, done with slightly modified ARM-PCR. A C-beta reverse primer and TRBV1-TRBV30 forward primers served in each of the first two PCR rounds, at ten to eleven cycles apiece. From the multiplex PCR reads, TCRdb called clonotypes with MiXCR, one entry per CDR3 protein. The sample has more than 100,000 distinct CDR3 sequences; about two thirds are singletons. The CDR3 sequence is 15 residues long. Trimming removed 9 bases from V and 6 bases from J, with 22 bases in between.

The chain is built from TRBV12-3 or TRBV12-4 and TRBJ2-3; D is perhaps TRBD2 (5 bases). Sequences were obtained from tumor-adjacent normal liver tissue. This clonotype was sampled from a woman aged 55-75 years with primary liver carcinoma and hepatitis B virus infection. In nucleotides, the CDR3 is TGTGCCAGTAGCGTCGCGGACCCCCCCAGGGATACGCAGTATTTT. Protein: CASSVADPPRDTQYF.